The T cell receptor beta chain described here comes from a study of blood T cell repertoires in COVID-19. Whole-study context: Whether acute or convalescent, the COVID-19 samples came from the United States, Italy and Spain. Nucleic acid was either cDNA or gDNA, and it came from T cells, B-cell-depleted T cells, or PBMCs.

CDR3 length: 15 amino acids. The V gene lost 3 bases and the J gene lost 6 bases, with 15 bases spanning the gap. In germline, CDR1 is SGHRS, CDR2 YFSETQ. The table lists this clone with a count of one. Cohorts were determined from participant-reported clinical history. The study counted Cohort 3 donors as recovered given two negative PCRs, clearance, or symptom resolution. TCRdb's copy holds only in-frame clones and misses some; the assay was immunoSEQ multiplex PCR. The data hold over 200,000 clones, with 87% observed a single time. The chain recombines TRBV5-1 with TRBJ2-2; D is perhaps TRBD2 (6 bases). The sample was PBMCs or T cells enriched from blood (not recorded which). The clonotype was recovered from a man aged 25 to 40 who had recovered from COVID-19. The CDR3 coding sequence is TGCGCCAGCAGCTATAATGGAGGGGACGCCGGGGAGCTGTTTTTT. This codes for CASSYNGGDAGELFF.